A single sample is the source of the 22 T cell receptor beta chains below, sequenced in a study of control samples from healthy donors and cancer patients. Profiled with immunoSEQ multiplex PCR; TCRdb holds only in-frame clones, not every one. The repertoire includes approximately 69,000 clones, approximately 89% of them detected once, and 5% to 7% sits in the top ten. Sequencing was done on a sample of PBMCs. All receptors come from a man between 60 and 70 years old with colorectal cancer.

The chain carries TRBV9 and TRBJ2-3; 10 bases map to TRBD2. Germline V gene sequence: CDR1 SGDLS, CDR2 YYNGEE. This CDR3 spans 15 amino acids. Trimming removed 2 bases from V and 2 bases from J; junction bases left unmatched: 2. CDR3 region: CASSVSGGLTDTQYF. CDR3 sequence (DNA): TGTGCCAGCAGCGTTAGCGGGGGGCTCACAGATACGCAGTATTTT.

The V gene is TRBV3-1 (or the pseudogene TRBV3-2), the J gene TRBJ2-2; tentatively, D is TRBD2 (5 bases). The CDR3 has 16 amino acids. Trimming took off 3 bases at V and 4 bases at J, with 15 bases between the two ends. Germline CDR1 LGHDT, CDR2 YNNKEL (reference sequence). The CDR3 loop reads CASSHPAVRGTGELFF. In DNA form, the CDR3 reads TGTGCCAGCAGCCATCCAGCGGTACGAGGCACCGGGGAGCTGTTTTTT.

A few counts support this clone. The chain couples TRBV6-2 or TRBV6-3 to TRBJ1-4; D may be TRBD1 (5 bases). V was cut by 7 bases and J by 8 bases, with 14 bases left in between. Germline-derived CDR1 and CDR2 are MNHEY and SVGEGT. This CDR3 comprises 13 residues. CDR3 in DNA: TGTGCCAGCACCCCCAAGGAGGGGGAAAAACTGTTTTTT. Translated, it gives CASTPKEGEKLFF.

In this sample, this clone turned up once. The chain is built from TRBV30 and TRBJ1-1, with a weak D call TRBD1 (6 bases). CDR3 length: 12 residues. Trimming cost V 1 base and J 5 bases, with 8 bases left between them. The germline CDR1 and CDR2 sequences are GTSNPN and SVGIG (reference sequence). The CDR3 spells CAWSGQETEAFF. Here the CDR3 DNA reads TGTGCCTGGAGTGGACAGGAAACTGAAGCTTTCTTT.

The rearrangement joins TRBV6-5 to TRBJ1-1; 10 positions match TRBD1. The CDR3 consists of 14 residues. In germline, CDR1 is MNHEY, CDR2 SVGAGI. V was pared by 6 bases and J by 4 bases, with 5 bases of the junction left unmatched. In DNA form, the CDR3 reads TGTGCCAGCAGAATGGACAGGGGGAGCACTGAAGCTTTCTTT. Its protein is CASRMDRGSTEAFF.

The V gene is TRBV14, the J gene TRBJ1-1; D remains ambiguous. Trimming removed 6 bases at V and 0 bases at J, with 8 bases between. The CDR3 runs to 13 residues. The germline V gene encodes CDR1 SGHDN and CDR2 FVKESK. The CDR3 loop reads CASSPSMNTEAFF. The CDR3 DNA reads TGTGCCAGCAGTCCTTCGATGAACACTGAAGCTTTCTTT.

The rearrangement links TRBV11-2 to TRBJ2-5; D tentatively reads TRBD1 or TRBD2 (5 bases each). Between the trimmed V and J ends, which lost 2 bases and 5 bases, there was a span of 21 bases. Germline V lookup: CDR1 SGHAT, CDR2 FQNNGV. The CDR3 extends over 17 amino acids. The CDR3 DNA is TGTGCCAGCAGCTTATCCATAGGGACCACAAAAGGGGAGACCCAGTACTTC. This translates into CASSLSIGTTKGETQYF.

The V gene is TRBV18, the J gene TRBJ2-5; D might be TRBD2 (5 bases). The V gene's germline CDR1 is KGHSH and CDR2 LQKENI. CDR3 length equals 15 residues. Trimming took off 3 bases at V and 4 bases at J, with 15 bases between the two ends. CDR3 coding DNA: TGTGCCAGCTCACCCCCCGGACTCTATGCAGAGACCCAGTACTTC. It encodes CASSPPGLYAETQYF.

The V gene is TRBV19, the J gene TRBJ1-2; TRBD1 is a possible D gene (5 bases). The V end was cut by 9 bases, the J end by 0 bases, with 14 bases between. Germline assignment: CDR1 LNHDA and CDR2 SQIVND (reference sequence). This CDR3 comprises 14 residues. The CDR3 DNA is TGTGCCAGCAGCCCCGGGGCGGCTAACTATGGCTACACCTTC. Translating it yields CASSPGAANYGYTF.

This clone was detected only once. The CDR3 is CASSVVGGAEQYF. CDR3 bases: TGTGCCAGCAGCGTAGTAGGGGGCGCCGAGCAGTACTTC. The chain combines TRBV9 with TRBJ2-7; 7 bases match TRBD1. The CDR3 consists of 13 residues. The germline V gene encodes CDR1 SGDLS and CDR2 YYNGEE. V shed 0 bases, J shed 6 bases, and the junction held 3 bases outside the gene matches.

The V gene is TRBV18, the J gene TRBJ2-7; tentative D call: TRBD2 (6 bases). The germline CDR1 and CDR2 sequences are KGHSH and LQKENI. This CDR3 is built from 13 residues. The V end was cut by 3 bases, the J end by 7 bases, with 13 bases between. Here the CDR3 reads CASSPTRGVEQYF. Here the CDR3 DNA reads TGTGCCAGCTCACCGACTAGAGGAGTTGAGCAGTACTTC.

The rearrangement links TRBV5-3 to TRBJ2-3, with 7 bases lining up with TRBD2. TRBV5-3 carries the ORF label, with uncertain function. The ends lost 0 bases at V and 2 bases at J; junction bases unmatched: 12. This CDR3 has 18 amino acids. The CDR3 nucleotides are TGTGCCAGAAGCTTGGGGCCCGGACGGACTAGATCCACAGATACGCAGTATTTT. The encoded protein is CARSLGPGRTRSTDTQYF.

This chain uses TRBV5-1 with TRBJ1-1, with a tentative D call TRBD1 (6 bases). The CDR3 runs 14 residues. Germline V CDR1 and CDR2: SGHRS, YFSETQ. The V and J ends lost 2 bases and 1 base respectively, with 9 bases between them. The CDR3 is CASSFGGTNTEAFF. In nucleotides, the CDR3 is TGCGCCAGCAGCTTTGGGGGCACGAACACTGAAGCTTTCTTT.

The V call is TRBV5-1, the J call TRBJ2-2; 9 bases line up with TRBD1. J lost 4 bases, V lost 4 bases, and 5 bases had no gene match. The CDR3 loop spans 15 amino acids. Germline CDR1 reads SGHRS; CDR2 reads YFSETQ. This CDR3 is CASSPPTGGTGELFF. DNA for the CDR3: TGCGCCAGCAGCCCGCCGACAGGGGGCACCGGGGAGCTGTTTTTT.

V gene TRBV5-1 combines with J gene TRBJ2-3; 12 positions match TRBD2. The CDR3 totals 15 residues. Looked up from germline, CDR1 is SGHRS and CDR2 is YFSETQ. Unmatched junction bases numbered 9, after V lost 8 bases and J lost 5 bases. Here the CDR3 DNA reads TGCGCCAGTACCCTGCTAGCGGGGGGGGGAGATACGCAGTATTTT. It yields the protein CASTLLAGGGDTQYF.

DNA for the CDR3: TGTGCCAGCAGCCAAGAAGTTTTTGGGGCCAACGTCCTGACTTTC. Protein sequence: CASSQEVFGANVLTF. The rearrangement uses TRBV14 and TRBJ2-6; D is ambiguous. Germline CDR1 is SGHDN and CDR2 is FVKESK. This CDR3 contains 15 residues. Trimming stripped 0 bases from V and 3 bases from J, with 6 bases between.

The V gene is TRBV19, the J gene TRBJ2-1; D not certain. Germline-derived CDR1 and CDR2 are LNHDA and SQIVND (reference sequence). The CDR3 length is 13 residues. Deletions cut 1 base from V and 6 bases from J, with 7 bases between. The CDR3 reads CASSIGQINEQFF. In DNA, the CDR3 is TGTGCCAGTAGTATAGGTCAGATCAATGAGCAGTTCTTC.

The chain has TRBV6-1 and TRBJ1-6; D gene uncertain. The CDR3 covers 14 residues. Trimming took 2 bases from V and 6 from J, leaving 8 bases between them. The germline gives CDR1 MNHNS, CDR2 SASEGT. The DNA of the CDR3 is TGTGCCAGCAGTGAATTGGTCAGTAATTCACCCCTCCACTTT. This codes for CASSELVSNSPLHF.

In DNA form, the CDR3 reads TGTGCCAGCACCCCGGGCGGGGGGGCGGCAGATACGCAGTATTTT. This codes for CASTPGGGAADTQYF. This chain connects TRBV28 to TRBJ2-3; TRBD2 aligns across 9 bases. V trimming: 7 bases; J trimming: 4 bases; junction bases outside the gene matches: 9. Germline CDR1 MDHEN, CDR2 SYDVKM. The CDR3 consists of 15 residues.

The chain uses TRBV6-2 or TRBV6-3 and TRBJ1-1; D remains ambiguous. Germline CDR1 is MNHEY and CDR2 is SVGEGT. There are 14 residues in the CDR3. Trimming took 7 bases from V and 0 from J, leaving 12 bases between them. The CDR3 sequence: CASTPRPMNTEAFF. The CDR3 DNA reads TGTGCCAGCACCCCACGGCCCATGAACACTGAAGCTTTCTTT.

The chain recombines TRBV4-1 with TRBJ2-7; D is possibly TRBD1 (6 bases). V was pared by 0 bases and J by 0 bases, with 18 bases between. The germline V gene has CDR1 MGHRA and CDR2 YSYEKL. This CDR3 is built from 18 residues. Written as DNA, the CDR3 is TGCGCCAGCAGCCAAGATCCCGGGCAGGGGCTCAACTCCTACGAGCAGTACTTC. It codes for CASSQDPGQGLNSYEQYF.

This clone was counted a few times. This chain connects TRBV19 to TRBJ2-7; 11 bases agree with TRBD1. Per the germline V gene, CDR1 is LNHDA and CDR2 is SQIVND (reference sequence). The CDR3 runs 13 residues. V gave up 10 bases and J gave up 6 bases; unmatched junction bases: 8. The CDR3, as DNA: TGTGCCACCCACGGACAGGGGGCTCCCGAGCAGTACTTC. Amino acids: CATHGQGAPEQYF.